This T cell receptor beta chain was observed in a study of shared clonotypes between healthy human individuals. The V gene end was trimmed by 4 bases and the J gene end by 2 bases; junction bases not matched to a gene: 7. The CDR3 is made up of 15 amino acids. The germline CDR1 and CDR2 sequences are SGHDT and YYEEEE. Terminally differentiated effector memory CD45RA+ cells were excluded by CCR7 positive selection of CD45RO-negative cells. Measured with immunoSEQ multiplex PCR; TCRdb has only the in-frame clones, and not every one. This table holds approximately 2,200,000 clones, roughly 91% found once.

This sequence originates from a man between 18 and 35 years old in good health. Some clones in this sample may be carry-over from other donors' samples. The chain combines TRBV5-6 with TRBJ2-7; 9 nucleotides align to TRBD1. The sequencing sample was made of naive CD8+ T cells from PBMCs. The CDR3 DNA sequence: TGTGCCAGCAGCAAACCCGGGACAGGGACCTACGAGCAGTACTTC. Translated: CASSKPGTGTYEQYF.